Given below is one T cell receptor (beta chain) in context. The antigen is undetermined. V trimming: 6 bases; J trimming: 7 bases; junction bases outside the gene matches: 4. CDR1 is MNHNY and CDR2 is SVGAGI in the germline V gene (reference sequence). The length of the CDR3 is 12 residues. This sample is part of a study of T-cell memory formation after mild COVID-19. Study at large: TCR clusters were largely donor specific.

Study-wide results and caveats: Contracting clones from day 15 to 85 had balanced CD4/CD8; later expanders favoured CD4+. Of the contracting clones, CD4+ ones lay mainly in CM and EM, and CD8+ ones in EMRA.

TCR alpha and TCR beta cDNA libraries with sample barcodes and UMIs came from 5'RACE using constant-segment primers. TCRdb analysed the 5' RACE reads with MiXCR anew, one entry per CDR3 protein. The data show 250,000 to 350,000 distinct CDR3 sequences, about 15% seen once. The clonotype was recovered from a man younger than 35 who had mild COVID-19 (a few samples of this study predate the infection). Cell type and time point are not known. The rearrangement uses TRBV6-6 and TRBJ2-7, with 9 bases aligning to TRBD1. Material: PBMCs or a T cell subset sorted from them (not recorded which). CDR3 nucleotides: TGTGCCAGCAGACCGGGACAGGGAGAGCAGTACTTC. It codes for CASRPGQGEQYF.